The TCR beta chain under discussion was sequenced for a study of cytomegalovirus exposure and HLA in healthy donors. It was with 60 Vbeta and 13 Jbeta primers that the PCR ran. Generated by immunoSEQ multiplex PCR, the TCRdb table keeps only in-frame clones and is missing some. The sample lists some 87,000 clones, under 80% occurring once. Germline trimming cut 8 bases from V and 1 base from J; bases unmatched to any gene: 4. This CDR3 has 14 amino acids. Germline CDR1 reads SGHTA; CDR2 reads FQGTGA. The TCR was taken from a man aged 45-60 years in good health and CMV-seropositive. V gene TRBV7-3 combines with J gene TRBJ2-2; 7 nucleotides match TRBD1. Sequencing was carried out using PBMCs. In DNA form, the CDR3 reads TGTGCCAGCCGGGGACAGATGAACACCGGGGAGCTGTTTTTT. Protein: CASRGQMNTGELFF.